These 11 T cell receptor beta chains came from one sample sequenced in a study of identifying expanded T cells in peripheral blood. The method was immunoSEQ multiplex PCR; TCRdb's version includes in-frame clones alone and lacks a portion of them. The repertoire has about 130,000 clones, about 88% of them found once; the top ten carry roughly 8%. Specimen: blood. These receptors were collected from a person aged 18 to 70 in good health.

This chain uses TRBV7-3 with TRBJ2-1; D not certain. Germline loops: CDR1 SGHTA, CDR2 FQGTGA. The V end lost 5 bases, the J end lost 2 bases, and 10 bases lay between the germline ends. CDR3 length: 14 amino acids. In DNA form, the CDR3 reads TGTGCCAGCAGCCGACCAGGACCCTACAATGAGCAGTTCTTC. Protein sequence: CASSRPGPYNEQFF.

The gene calls are TRBV14 and TRBJ1-2; D perhaps matches TRBD1 (5 bases). Deletions cut 0 bases from V and 3 bases from J, with 11 bases between. Germline lookup yields CDR1 SGHDN and CDR2 FVKESK. The CDR3 spans 15 residues. CDR3 residues: CASSQDFTGHYGYTF. The CDR3 DNA reads as TGTGCCAGCAGCCAAGATTTCACAGGACACTATGGCTACACCTTC.

V is TRBV18 and J is TRBJ1-1; maybe TRBD1 (5 bases). Germline loops: CDR1 KGHSH, CDR2 LQKENI. The CDR3 spans 15 residues. The ends were cut back, 4 bases at V and 1 base at J, with 13 bases in the middle. In DNA form, the CDR3 reads TGTGCCAGCTCACAAGCTGCCGGGGGGAACACTGAAGCTTTCTTT. It is translated as CASSQAAGGNTEAFF.

This chain uses TRBV6-6 with TRBJ2-7; D unresolved. Germline V gene data show CDR1 as MNHNY and CDR2 as SVGAGI (reference sequence). This CDR3 is 15 amino acids long. Trimming took off 2 bases at V and 3 bases at J, with 14 bases between the two ends. Here the CDR3 DNA reads TGTGCCAGCAGTTACGAGCGAGACATCGGCTACGAGCAGTACTTC. This gives the protein CASSYERDIGYEQYF.

This chain uses TRBV7-2 with TRBJ1-4; D is unresolved. Trimming took off 1 base at V and 10 bases at J, with 13 bases between the two ends. Looked up from germline, CDR1 is SGHTA and CDR2 is FQGNSA. This CDR3 has 14 amino acids. The DNA for the CDR3 is TGTGCCAGCAGCTTAGTGGCCGATAAGGGAAAACTGTTTTTT. Translation gives CASSLVADKGKLFF.

This clone was seen just once. The chain recombines TRBV4-2 with TRBJ2-7, with a possible D match to TRBD1 (6 bases). V dropped 2 bases and J dropped 4 bases, with 12 bases sitting between them. This CDR3 comprises 14 residues. CDR1 and CDR2 (germline): LGHNA, YNFKEQ. In DNA form, the CDR3 reads TGTGCCAGCAGCCAAAGTCAGGGGCCATACGAGCAGTACTTC. It encodes CASSQSQGPYEQYF.

V gene TRBV11-3 combines with J gene TRBJ2-1, with D perhaps being TRBD1 or TRBD2 (5 bases each). CDR1 SGHNT and CDR2 YENEEA come from the germline V gene. This CDR3 has 14 amino acids. The ends were cut back, 5 bases at V and 15 bases at J, with 23 bases in the middle. CDR3 region: CASSVAGQRQSLFF. Here the CDR3 DNA reads TGTGCCAGCAGCGTGGCGGGCCAACGACAGTCTCTGTTCTTC.

The table lists this clone with a count of one. This chain uses TRBV20-1 with TRBJ2-7; no reliable D call. Germline V gene data show CDR1 as DFQATT and CDR2 as SNEGSKA (reference sequence). Between the trimmed V and J ends, which lost 6 bases and 4 bases, there was a span of 4 bases. The length of the CDR3 is 9 residues. As DNA, the CDR3 is TGCAGTGCAGGATACGAGCAGTACTTC. It is translated as CSAGYEQYF.

The chain employs TRBV5-1 and TRBJ2-5; 7 nucleotides match TRBD2. The length of the CDR3 is 14 residues. The trim removed 1 base at V and 2 bases at J, leaving 2 bases unmatched. Germline V gene lookup returns CDR1 SGHRS and CDR2 YFSETQ. DNA for the CDR3: TGCGCCAGCAGCTTGCTAGCGGTTCAAGAGACCCAGTACTTC. Translation: CASSLLAVQETQYF.

CDR3 DNA: TGTGCCATCAGTGCGGACCAAATCCAAGAGACCCAGTACTTC. It codes for CAISADQIQETQYF. This chain uses TRBV10-3 with TRBJ2-5; no firm D call. V was cut by 4 bases and J by 1 base, with 10 bases left in between. The CDR3 sequence is 14 residues long. Germline CDR1 ENHRY, CDR2 SYGVKD.

CDR3 amino acids: CATSSNLGGSPLHF. CDR3 DNA: TGTGCCACCAGTTCTAATTTAGGGGGCTCACCCCTCCACTTT. The chain is built from TRBV15 and TRBJ1-6; 7 nucleotides agree with TRBD1. From germline, CDR1 is LNHNV and CDR2 YYDKDF (reference sequence). The V gene end was trimmed by 6 bases and the J gene end by 10 bases; junction bases not matched to a gene: 9. The CDR3 consists of 14 residues.